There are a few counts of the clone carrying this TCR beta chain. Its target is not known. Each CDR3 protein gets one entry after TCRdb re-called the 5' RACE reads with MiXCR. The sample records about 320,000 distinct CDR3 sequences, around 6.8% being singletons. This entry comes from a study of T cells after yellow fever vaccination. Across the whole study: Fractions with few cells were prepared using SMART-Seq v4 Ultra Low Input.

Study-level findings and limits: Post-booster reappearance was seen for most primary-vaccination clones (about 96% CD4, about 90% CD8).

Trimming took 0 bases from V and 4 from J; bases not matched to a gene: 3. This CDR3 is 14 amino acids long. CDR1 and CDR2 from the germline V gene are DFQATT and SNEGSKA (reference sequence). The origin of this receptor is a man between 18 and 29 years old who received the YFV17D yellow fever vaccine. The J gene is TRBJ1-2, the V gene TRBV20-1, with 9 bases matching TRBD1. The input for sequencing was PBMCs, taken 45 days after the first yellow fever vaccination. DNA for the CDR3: TGCAGTGCTAGAGATCTGGACAGGGGCTATGGCTACACCTTC. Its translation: CSARDLDRGYGYTF.